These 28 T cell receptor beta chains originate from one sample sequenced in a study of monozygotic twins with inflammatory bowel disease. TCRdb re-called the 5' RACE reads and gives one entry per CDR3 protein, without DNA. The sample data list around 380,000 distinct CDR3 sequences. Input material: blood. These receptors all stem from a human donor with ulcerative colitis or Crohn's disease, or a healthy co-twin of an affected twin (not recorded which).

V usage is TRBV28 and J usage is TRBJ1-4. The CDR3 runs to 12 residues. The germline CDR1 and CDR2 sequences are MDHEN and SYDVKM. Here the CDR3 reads CASSDDREKLFF.

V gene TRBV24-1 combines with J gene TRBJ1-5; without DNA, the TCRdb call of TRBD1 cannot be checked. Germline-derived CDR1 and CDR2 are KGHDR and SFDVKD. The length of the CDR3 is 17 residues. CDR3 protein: CATSDFGRQISNQPQHF.

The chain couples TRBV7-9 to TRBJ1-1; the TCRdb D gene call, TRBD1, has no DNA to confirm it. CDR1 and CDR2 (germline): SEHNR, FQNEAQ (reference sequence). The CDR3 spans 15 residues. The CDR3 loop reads CASSGGTGYYTEAFF.

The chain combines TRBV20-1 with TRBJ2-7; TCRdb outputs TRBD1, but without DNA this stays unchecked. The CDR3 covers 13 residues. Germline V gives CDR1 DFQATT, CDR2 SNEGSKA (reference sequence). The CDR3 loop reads CSARRGQDYEQYF.

The CDR3 reads CASKNLDSSYEQYF. This sequence joins TRBV5-1 and TRBJ2-7. This CDR3 contains 14 residues. Germline CDR1 reads SGHRS; CDR2 reads YFSETQ.

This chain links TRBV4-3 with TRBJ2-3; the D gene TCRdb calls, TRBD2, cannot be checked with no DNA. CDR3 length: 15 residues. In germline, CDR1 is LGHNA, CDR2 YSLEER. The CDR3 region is CASSQALGPTDTQYF.

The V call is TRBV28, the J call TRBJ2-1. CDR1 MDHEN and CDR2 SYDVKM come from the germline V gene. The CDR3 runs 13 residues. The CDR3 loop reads CASSTRLAYEQFF.

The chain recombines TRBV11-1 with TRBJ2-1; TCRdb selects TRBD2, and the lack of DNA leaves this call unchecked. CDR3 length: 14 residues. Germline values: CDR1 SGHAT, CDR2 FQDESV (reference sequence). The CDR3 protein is CASSEDGTTAEQFF.

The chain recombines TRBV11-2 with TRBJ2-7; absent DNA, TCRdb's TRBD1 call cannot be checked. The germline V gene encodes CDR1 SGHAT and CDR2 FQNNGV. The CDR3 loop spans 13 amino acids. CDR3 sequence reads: CASSPPDSSEQYF.

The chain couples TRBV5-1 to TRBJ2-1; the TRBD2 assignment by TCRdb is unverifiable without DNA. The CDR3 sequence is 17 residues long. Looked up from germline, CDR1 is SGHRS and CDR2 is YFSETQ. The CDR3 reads CASSLDGSLAGGNEQFF.

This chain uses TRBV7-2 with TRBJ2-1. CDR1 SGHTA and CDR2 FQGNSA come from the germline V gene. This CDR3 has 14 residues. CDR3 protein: CASRYSVGWNEQFF.

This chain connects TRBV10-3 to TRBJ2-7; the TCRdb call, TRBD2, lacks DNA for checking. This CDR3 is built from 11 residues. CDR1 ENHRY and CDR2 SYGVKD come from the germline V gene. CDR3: CASGLNYEQYF.

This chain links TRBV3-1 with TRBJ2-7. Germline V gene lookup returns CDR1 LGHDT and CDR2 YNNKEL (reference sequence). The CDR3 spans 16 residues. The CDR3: CASSQDRDSVYYEQYF.

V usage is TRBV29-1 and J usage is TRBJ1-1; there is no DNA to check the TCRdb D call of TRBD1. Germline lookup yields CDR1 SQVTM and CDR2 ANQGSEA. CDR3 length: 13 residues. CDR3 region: CSVEGQKNTEAFF.

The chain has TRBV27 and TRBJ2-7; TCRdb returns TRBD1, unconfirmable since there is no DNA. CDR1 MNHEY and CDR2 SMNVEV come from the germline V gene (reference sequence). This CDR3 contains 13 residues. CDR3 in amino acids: CASSNRGRYEQYF.

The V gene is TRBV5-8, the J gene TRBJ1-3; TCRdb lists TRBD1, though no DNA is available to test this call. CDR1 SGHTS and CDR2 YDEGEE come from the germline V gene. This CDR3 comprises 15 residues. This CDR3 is CASSLHRGLGNTIYF.

The CDR3: CAWSSAGTELYGYTF. The V call is TRBV30, the J call TRBJ1-2; TCRdb outputs TRBD1, but without DNA this stays unchecked. This CDR3 contains 15 residues. Germline V CDR1 and CDR2: GTSNPN, SVGIG (reference sequence).

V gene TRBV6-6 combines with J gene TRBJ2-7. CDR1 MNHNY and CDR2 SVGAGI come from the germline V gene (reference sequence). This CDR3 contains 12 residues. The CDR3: CASSYRIYEQYF.

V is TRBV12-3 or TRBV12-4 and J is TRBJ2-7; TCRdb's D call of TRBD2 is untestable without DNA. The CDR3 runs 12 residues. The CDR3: CASSFTRDEQYF.

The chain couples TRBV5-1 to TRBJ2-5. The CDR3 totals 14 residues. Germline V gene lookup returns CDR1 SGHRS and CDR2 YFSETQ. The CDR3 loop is CASSGTDVRETQYF.

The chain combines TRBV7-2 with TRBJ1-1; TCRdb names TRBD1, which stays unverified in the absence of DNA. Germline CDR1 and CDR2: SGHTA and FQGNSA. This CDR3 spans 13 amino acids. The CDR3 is CASSVQGRSTAFF.

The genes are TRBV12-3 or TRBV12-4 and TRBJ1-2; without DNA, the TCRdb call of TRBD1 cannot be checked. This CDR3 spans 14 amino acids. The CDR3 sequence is CASRPLAEGYGYTF.

The CDR3 loop reads CASSVGGSGYTF. The chain combines TRBV9 with TRBJ1-2. The CDR3 totals 12 residues. Germline CDR1 and CDR2: SGDLS and YYNGEE. The whole variable domain, remainder taken from reference TRBV9 and TRBJ1-2, is DSGVTQTPKHLITATGQRVTLRCSPRSGDLSVYWYQQSLDQGLQFLIQYYNGEERAKGNILERFSAQQFPDLHSELNLSSLELGDSALYFCASSVGGSGYTFGSGTRLTVV.

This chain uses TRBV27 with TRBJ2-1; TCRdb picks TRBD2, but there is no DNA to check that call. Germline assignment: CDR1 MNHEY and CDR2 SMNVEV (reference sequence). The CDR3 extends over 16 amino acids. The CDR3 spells CASSSPRTSSYNEQFF.

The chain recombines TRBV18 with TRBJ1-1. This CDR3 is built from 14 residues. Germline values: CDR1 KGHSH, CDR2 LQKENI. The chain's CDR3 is CASSPPGSGPEAFF.

The CDR3 reads CASSLVVQGGEQYF. V gene TRBV7-2 combines with J gene TRBJ2-7; TCRdb names TRBD2, which stays unverified in the absence of DNA. The CDR3 has 14 amino acids. Germline V gene data show CDR1 as SGHTA and CDR2 as FQGNSA.

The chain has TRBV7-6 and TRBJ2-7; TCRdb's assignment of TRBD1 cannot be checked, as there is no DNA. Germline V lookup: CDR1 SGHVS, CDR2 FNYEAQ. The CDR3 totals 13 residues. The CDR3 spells CASSLVGDDEQYF.

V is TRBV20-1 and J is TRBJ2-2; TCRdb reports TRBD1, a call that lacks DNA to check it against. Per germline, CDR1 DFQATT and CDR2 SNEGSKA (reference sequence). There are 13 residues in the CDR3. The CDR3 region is CSAPGTPSGELFF.